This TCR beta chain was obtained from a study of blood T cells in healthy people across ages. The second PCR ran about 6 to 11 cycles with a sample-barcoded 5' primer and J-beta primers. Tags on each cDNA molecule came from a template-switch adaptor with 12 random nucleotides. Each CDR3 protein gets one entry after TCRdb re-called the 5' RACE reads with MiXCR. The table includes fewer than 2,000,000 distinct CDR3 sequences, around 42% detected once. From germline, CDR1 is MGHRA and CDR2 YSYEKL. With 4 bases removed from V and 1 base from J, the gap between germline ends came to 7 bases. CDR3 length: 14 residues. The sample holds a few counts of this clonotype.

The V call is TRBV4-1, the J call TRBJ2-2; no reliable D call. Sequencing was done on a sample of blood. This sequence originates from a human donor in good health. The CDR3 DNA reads TGCGCCAGCAGCCCCCTAGAGAACACCGGGGAGCTGTTTTTT. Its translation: CASSPLENTGELFF.